Shown below are 7 T cell receptor beta chains from a single sample sequenced in a study of blood T cell repertoires in COVID-19. The protocol was immunoSEQ multiplex PCR, while the TCRdb copy is restricted to in-frame clones and leaves out a portion. The sample gives around 150,000 clones, about 81% of which show up once; roughly 7% is in the top ten. Material: PBMCs or T cells enriched from blood (not recorded which). The receptors were sampled from a man aged 50-59 years who had recovered from COVID-19.

CDR3 bases: TGTGCCAGCAGCGAAACCGGGACAGGGCGGGCAGATACGCAGTATTTT. Encoded protein: CASSETGTGRADTQYF. J is TRBJ2-3 and V is TRBV3-1 (or the pseudogene TRBV3-2); 9 bases are shared with TRBD1. CDR3 length: 16 residues. With V trimmed by 5 bases and J by 4 bases, 10 bases remained unmatched. The V gene's germline CDR1 is LGHDT and CDR2 YNNKEL (reference sequence).

This chain uses TRBV4-1 with TRBJ1-2, with D tentatively TRBD1 (5 bases). Trimming removed 0 bases from V and 0 bases from J, with 17 bases in between. Germline assignment: CDR1 MGHRA and CDR2 YSYEKL. This CDR3 is built from 18 residues. The DNA of the CDR3 is TGCGCCAGCAGCCAAGATCCGCGCAGGGAAAGAGCTAACTATGGCTACACCTTC. Its protein product is CASSQDPRRERANYGYTF.

A remark on this clone: Germline and junction disagree at one end, which may indicate a read error. This sequence joins TRBV18 and TRBJ2-2; 7 bases match TRBD1. The CDR3 loop spans 15 amino acids. Germline CDR1 is KGHSH and CDR2 is LQKENI. CDR3 coding DNA: TGTGCCAGCTCACCACAGGGGGCGAAGACCGGGGAGCTGTTTTTT. Protein sequence: CASSPQGAKTGELFF. Based on the CDR3 plus reference TRBV18 and TRBJ2-2, the full variable domain is NAGVMQNPRHLVRRRGQEARLRCSPMKGHSHVYWYRQLPEEGLKFMVYLQKENIIDESGMPKERFSAEFPKEGPSILRIQQVVRGDSAAYFCASSPQGAKTGELFFGEGSRLTVL.

V usage is TRBV6-5 and J usage is TRBJ2-7; a weak D match, TRBD1 (6 bases). The germline CDR1 and CDR2 sequences are MNHEY and SVGAGI. Trimming pared 5 bases from V and 3 bases from J, leaving 17 bases between. This CDR3 region has 15 residues. The CDR3 here is CASSLSTGVGYEQYF. The DNA of the CDR3 is TGTGCCAGCAGTCTTTCGACAGGAGTCGGCTACGAGCAGTACTTC.

The chain is built from TRBV7-2 and TRBJ1-1, with D possibly matching TRBD1 (6 bases). V was pared by 2 bases and J by 4 bases, with 11 bases between. Germline V CDR1 and CDR2: SGHTA, FQGNSA. The CDR3 has 14 residues. CDR3 sequence: CASSLSRGTTEAFF. The CDR3 DNA reads as TGTGCCAGCAGCTTATCTAGGGGGACCACTGAAGCTTTCTTT.

The chain is built from TRBV27 and TRBJ2-5, with 15 bases aligning to TRBD2. Per the germline V gene, CDR1 is MNHEY and CDR2 is SMNVEV (reference sequence). V lost 6 bases to trimming and J lost 5 bases; unmatched junction nucleotides: 16. The CDR3 extends over 19 amino acids. CDR3 in amino acids: CASSPGLAGGRSFLETQYF. CDR3 nucleotides: TGTGCCAGCAGCCCGGGACTAGCGGGGGGCCGGTCTTTCCTCGAGACCCAGTACTTC.

J is TRBJ2-7 and V is TRBV7-6; a possible D gene is TRBD2 (7 bases). Germline assignment: CDR1 SGHVS and CDR2 FNYEAQ. V dropped 3 bases and J dropped 2 bases, with 23 bases sitting between them. The CDR3 loop spans 18 amino acids. CDR3 in amino acids: CASSLGELVAGAAYEQYF. CDR3 DNA sequence: TGTGCCAGCAGCTTGGGGGAGCTAGTTGCGGGGGCTGCCTACGAGCAGTACTTC. Complete variable domain (other parts from reference TRBV7-6 and TRBJ2-7): GAGVSQSPRYKVTKRGQDVALRCDPISGHVSLYWYRQALGQGPEFLTYFNYEAQQDKSGLPNDRFSAERPEGSISTLTIQRTEQRDSAMYRCASSLGELVAGAAYEQYFGPGTRLTVT.